The TCR beta chain described here comes from a study of blood T cell repertoires in COVID-19. About the study: T cells, B-cell-depleted T cells, or PBMCs supplied cDNA or gDNA.

J lost 5 bases, V lost 1 base, and 5 bases had no gene match. Germline assignment: CDR1 LNHNV and CDR2 YYDKDF (reference sequence). The CDR3 length is 14 residues. Original data processing: Estimated nucleated cell counts came from reference gene primer amplification. Assay used: immunoSEQ multiplex PCR; TCRdb lists only in-frame clones, some missing. V, J and clone size are taken as reported in that table, and D and trimming were inferred from the DNA itself. The data show about 140,000 clones, with 85% to 90% seen just once and roughly 11% held by the top ten. Sequencing input: peripheral blood. The genes are TRBV15 and TRBJ2-7, with 7 bases fitting TRBD1. The TCR was taken from an elderly woman with acute or convalescent COVID-19. CDR3 nucleotide sequence: TGTGCCACCAGCAGAGGTAACACAGGGGACGAGCAGTACTTC. Translated, it gives CATSRGNTGDEQYF.